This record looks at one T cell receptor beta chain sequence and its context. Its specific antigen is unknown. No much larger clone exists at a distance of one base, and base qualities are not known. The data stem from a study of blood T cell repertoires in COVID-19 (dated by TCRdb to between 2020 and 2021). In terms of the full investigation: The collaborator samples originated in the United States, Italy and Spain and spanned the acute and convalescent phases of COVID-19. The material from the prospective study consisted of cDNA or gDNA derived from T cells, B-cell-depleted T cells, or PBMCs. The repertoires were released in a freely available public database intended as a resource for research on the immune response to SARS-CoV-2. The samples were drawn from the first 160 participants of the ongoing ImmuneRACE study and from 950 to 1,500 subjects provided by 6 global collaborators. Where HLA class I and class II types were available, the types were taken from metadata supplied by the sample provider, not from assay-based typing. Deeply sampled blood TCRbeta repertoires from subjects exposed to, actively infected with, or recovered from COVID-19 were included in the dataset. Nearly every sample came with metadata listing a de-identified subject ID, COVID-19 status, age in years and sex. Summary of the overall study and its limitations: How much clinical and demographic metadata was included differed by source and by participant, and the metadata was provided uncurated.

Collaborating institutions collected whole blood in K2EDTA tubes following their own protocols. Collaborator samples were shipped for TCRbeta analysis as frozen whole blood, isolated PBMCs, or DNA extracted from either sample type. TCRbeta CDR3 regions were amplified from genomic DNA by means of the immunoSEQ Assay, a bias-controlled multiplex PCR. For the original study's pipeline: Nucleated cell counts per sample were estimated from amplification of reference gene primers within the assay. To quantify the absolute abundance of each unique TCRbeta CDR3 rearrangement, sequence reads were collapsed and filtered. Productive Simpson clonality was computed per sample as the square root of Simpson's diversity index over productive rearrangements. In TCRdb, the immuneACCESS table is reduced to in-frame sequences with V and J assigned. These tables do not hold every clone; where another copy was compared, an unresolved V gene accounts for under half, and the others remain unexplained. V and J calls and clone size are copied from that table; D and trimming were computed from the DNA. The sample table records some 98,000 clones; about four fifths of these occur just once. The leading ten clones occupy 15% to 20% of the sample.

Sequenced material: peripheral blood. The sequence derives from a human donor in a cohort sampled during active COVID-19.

The CDR3 reads CASSEGTGVSGNTIYF. The DNA sequence follows: TGTGCCAGCAGTGAAGGGACAGGGGTATCAGGAAACACCATATATTTT. The chain was built from TRBV2 and TRBJ1-3; 9 nucleotides in the junction match TRBD1. Counted from cysteine to phenylalanine, this CDR3 has 16 amino acids. Just the 48-base CDR3 DNA is kept, in frame starting at base 1. V has 1 base trimmed and J has 4 bases trimmed; junction bases matching no gene number 5. Via the germline V gene, CDR1 is SNHLY and CDR2 FYNNEI.